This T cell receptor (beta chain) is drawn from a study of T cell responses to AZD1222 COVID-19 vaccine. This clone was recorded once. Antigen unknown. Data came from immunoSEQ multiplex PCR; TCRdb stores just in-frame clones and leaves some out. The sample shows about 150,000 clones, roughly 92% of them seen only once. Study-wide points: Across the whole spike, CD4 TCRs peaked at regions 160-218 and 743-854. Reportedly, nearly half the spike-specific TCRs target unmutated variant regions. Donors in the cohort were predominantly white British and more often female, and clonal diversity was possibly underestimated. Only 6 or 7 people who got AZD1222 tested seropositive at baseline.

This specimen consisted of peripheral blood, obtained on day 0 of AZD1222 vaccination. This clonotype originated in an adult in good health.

The CDR3 is CSASRAHNQPQHF. The CDR3 coding sequence is TGCAGTGCTAGTCGGGCTCACAATCAGCCCCAGCATTTT. This sequence joins TRBV20-1 and TRBJ1-5; D is unresolved. Trimming shortened V by 3 bases and J by 3 bases, and 9 bases separated the two germline ends. The germline gives CDR1 DFQATT, CDR2 SNEGSKA (reference sequence). CDR3 length equals 13 residues.